This T cell receptor beta chain was sequenced for a study of blood T cells in healthy people across ages. On the study more broadly: Capturing about one barcoded beta molecule per two T cells was achieved by template switching.

Primers used in a second PCR of roughly 6 to 12 cycles were a sample-barcoded 5' primer and a J-beta primer mix. There were at least 2.5 million CDR3-containing paired-end reads obtained from each sample. TCRdb re-analysed the 5' RACE reads in MiXCR, keeping a single row per CDR3 protein. The sample gives 650,000 to 900,000 distinct CDR3 sequences, 62% of which show up once; around a quarter is in the top ten. CDR3 size: 17 residues. Germline V gene data show CDR1 as SGDLS and CDR2 as YYNGEE. J lost 7 bases, V lost 0 bases, and 11 bases had no gene match. Donors each provided 8 to 10 milliliters of peripheral blood. Each sample used at least 6.5 million PBMCs. Only one count was recorded for this clonotype.

The rearrangement links TRBV9 to TRBJ2-1; 9 nucleotides align to TRBD2. The specimen was blood. The origin of this receptor is a man younger than 40 in good health. DNA for the CDR3: TGTGCCAGCAGCGTAGCTTTGAATAGCGGGGGCCCTAATGAGCAGTTCTTC. Protein: CASSVALNSGGPNEQFF.